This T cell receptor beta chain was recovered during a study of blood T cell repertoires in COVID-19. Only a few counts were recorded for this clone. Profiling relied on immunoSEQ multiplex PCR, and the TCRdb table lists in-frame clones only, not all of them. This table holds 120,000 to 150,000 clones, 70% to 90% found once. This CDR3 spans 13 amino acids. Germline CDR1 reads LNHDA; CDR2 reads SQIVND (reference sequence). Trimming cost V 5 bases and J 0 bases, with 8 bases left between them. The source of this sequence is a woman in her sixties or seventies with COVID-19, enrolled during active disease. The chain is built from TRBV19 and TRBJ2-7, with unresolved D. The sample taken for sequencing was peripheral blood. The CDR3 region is CASSPGSSYEQYF. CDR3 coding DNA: TGTGCCAGTAGTCCTGGCAGCTCCTACGAGCAGTACTTC.